These T cell receptor beta chains were read from a single sample in a study of T cell responses to AZD1222 COVID-19 vaccine. The assay was immunoSEQ multiplex PCR, and TCRdb's table has in-frame clones only and misses some. The sample includes about 68,000 clones, around 80% of them seen just once. The input for sequencing was peripheral blood, taken on day 0 of AZD1222 vaccination. The source is an adult in good health. CDR3s include the opening cysteine and the closing phenylalanine or tryptophan. The order of the fields is V gene, D gene, J gene, CDR3 protein. D genes are given only for firm matches.

v_gene: TRBV27
d_gene: .
j_gene: TRBJ2-7
CDR3aa: CASSSTGFPHLYEQYF

v_gene: TRBV30
d_gene: .
j_gene: TRBJ2-7
CDR3aa: CAWSRGATYEQYF

v_gene: TRBV10-3
d_gene: .
j_gene: TRBJ1-1
CDR3aa: CAISDYPGGRNTEAFF

v_gene: TRBV7-9
d_gene: TRBD2
j_gene: TRBJ2-1
CDR3aa: CASSKAGVSSSYNEQFF

v_gene: TRBV19
d_gene: .
j_gene: TRBJ1-1
CDR3aa: CASSIAGTENTEAFF

v_gene: TRBV6-4
d_gene: .
j_gene: TRBJ2-2
CDR3aa: CASSASPGTGELFF

v_gene: TRBV6-1
d_gene: TRBD1
j_gene: TRBJ1-1
CDR3aa: CASSADRGRGYTEAFF

v_gene: TRBV10-2
d_gene: .
j_gene: TRBJ2-3
CDR3aa: CASRLEGLIPDTQYF

v_gene: TRBV5-1
d_gene: TRBD1
j_gene: TRBJ1-3
CDR3aa: CASRPTGGSGNTIYF

v_gene: TRBV29-1
d_gene: .
j_gene: TRBJ2-5
CDR3aa: CSVEGRVDQETQYF

v_gene: TRBV28
d_gene: .
j_gene: TRBJ1-6
CDR3aa: CASSWGDLNSPLHF

v_gene: TRBV4-3
d_gene: .
j_gene: TRBJ2-2
CDR3aa: CASSPQPAAFANTGELFF

v_gene: TRBV4-2
d_gene: .
j_gene: TRBJ1-4
CDR3aa: CASSHPTGDGDEKLFF

v_gene: TRBV24-1
d_gene: .
j_gene: TRBJ2-3
CDR3aa: CATSPKDTSTDTQYF

v_gene: TRBV3-1/TRBV3-2
d_gene: TRBD1
j_gene: TRBJ2-3
CDR3aa: CASSPFPTGVDTDTQYF

v_gene: TRBV5-6
d_gene: .
j_gene: TRBJ2-3
CDR3aa: CASSLGRAQYF

v_gene: TRBV2
d_gene: .
j_gene: TRBJ2-5
CDR3aa: CASKLEETQYF

v_gene: TRBV28
d_gene: .
j_gene: TRBJ2-5
CDR3aa: CASSLYQGLQETQYF

v_gene: TRBV5-1
d_gene: .
j_gene: TRBJ1-5
CDR3aa: CASSLDGTRGTQHF

v_gene: TRBV7-2
d_gene: TRBD2
j_gene: TRBJ2-5
CDR3aa: CASSSWTSRYQETQYF

v_gene: TRBV18
d_gene: .
j_gene: TRBJ1-2
CDR3aa: CASSRRSAVDYGYTF

v_gene: TRBV10-1
d_gene: .
j_gene: TRBJ2-5
CDR3aa: CASSESGRGDQETQYF

v_gene: TRBV6-5
d_gene: .
j_gene: TRBJ2-3
CDR3aa: CASDLSSDTQYF

v_gene: TRBV27
d_gene: .
j_gene: TRBJ2-3
CDR3aa: CASGDIPSTDTQYF

v_gene: TRBV24-1
d_gene: TRBD2
j_gene: TRBJ2-1
CDR3aa: CATSSRGGSEQFF

v_gene: TRBV18
d_gene: TRBD1
j_gene: TRBJ2-6
CDR3aa: CASSLTGTGNPGANVLTF

v_gene: TRBV6-5
d_gene: TRBD1
j_gene: TRBJ1-3
CDR3aa: CASSSRGVGNTIYF

v_gene: TRBV5-1
d_gene: TRBD2
j_gene: TRBJ2-7
CDR3aa: CASSEGRAYEQYF

v_gene: TRBV6-5
d_gene: .
j_gene: TRBJ1-4
CDR3aa: CASSITGLGEKLFF